This entry concerns a single T cell receptor (beta chain). As handled by the study authors: Amplified reference gene primers provided the basis for estimating nucleated cell counts. Profiled with immunoSEQ multiplex PCR; TCRdb holds only in-frame clones, not every one. V and J calls and clone size are copied from that table; D and trimming were computed from the DNA. This table has tens of thousands of clones, 65% to 85% appearing once. This entry belongs to a study of blood T cell repertoires in COVID-19. For the study at large: Samples representing acute and convalescent COVID-19 were sourced from the United States, Italy and Spain. T cells, B-cell-depleted T cells, or PBMCs supplied cDNA or gDNA.

Enrolment of Seattle patients took place during active infection, and they were followed longitudinally. The source of this sequence is a man aged 55 to 69 with COVID-19, enrolled during active disease. Material for sequencing was peripheral blood.

The CDR3 DNA follows: TGTGCCAGCAGTTTAATGGGGGCAGGTAATTCACCCCTCCACTTT. This sequence encodes CASSLMGAGNSPLHF. This chain uses TRBV28 with TRBJ1-6; D might be TRBD1 (6 bases). The V end was cut by 2 bases, the J end by 6 bases, with 11 bases between. Germline V lookup: CDR1 MDHEN, CDR2 SYDVKM. CDR3 size: 15 residues.